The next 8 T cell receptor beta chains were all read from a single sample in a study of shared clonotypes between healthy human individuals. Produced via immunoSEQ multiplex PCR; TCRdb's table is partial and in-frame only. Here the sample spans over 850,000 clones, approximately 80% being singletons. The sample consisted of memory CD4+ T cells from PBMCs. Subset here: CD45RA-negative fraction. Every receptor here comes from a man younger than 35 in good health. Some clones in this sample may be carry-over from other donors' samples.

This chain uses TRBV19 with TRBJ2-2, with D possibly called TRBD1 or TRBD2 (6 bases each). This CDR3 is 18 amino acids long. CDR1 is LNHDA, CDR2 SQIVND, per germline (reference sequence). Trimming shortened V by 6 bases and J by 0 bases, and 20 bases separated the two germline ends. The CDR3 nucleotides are TGTGCCAGTAGCTTATTCAGACTAGGGGGATCGAACACCGGGGAGCTGTTTTTT. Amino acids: CASSLFRLGGSNTGELFF.

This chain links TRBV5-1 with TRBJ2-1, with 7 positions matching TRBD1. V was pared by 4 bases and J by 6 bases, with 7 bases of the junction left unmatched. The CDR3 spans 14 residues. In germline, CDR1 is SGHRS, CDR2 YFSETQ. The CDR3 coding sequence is TGCGCCAGCAGCAAAATTGACAGGGCCAATGAGCAGTTCTTC. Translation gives CASSKIDRANEQFF.

The CDR3 sequence is CASSILRGVGKLFF. The CDR3 DNA follows: TGTGCCAGTAGTATACTAAGGGGAGTGGGGAAACTGTTTTTT. This chain joins TRBV19 and TRBJ1-4, with a tentative D call TRBD1 (5 bases). The CDR3 is 14 amino acids. Germline lookup yields CDR1 LNHDA and CDR2 SQIVND (reference sequence). V was pared by 2 bases and J by 11 bases, with 15 bases between.

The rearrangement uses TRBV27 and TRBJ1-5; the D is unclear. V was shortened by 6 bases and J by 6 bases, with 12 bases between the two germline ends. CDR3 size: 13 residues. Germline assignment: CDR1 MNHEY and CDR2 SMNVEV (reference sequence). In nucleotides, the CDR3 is TGTGCCAGCAGCCCGGCCTGGGGTCAGCCCCAGCATTTT. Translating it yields CASSPAWGQPQHF.

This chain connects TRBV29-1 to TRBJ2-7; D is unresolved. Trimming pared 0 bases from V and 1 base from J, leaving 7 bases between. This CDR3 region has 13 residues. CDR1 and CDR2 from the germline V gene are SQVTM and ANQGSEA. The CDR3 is CSVEDGRSYEQYF. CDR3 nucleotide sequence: TGCAGCGTTGAAGACGGGCGGTCCTACGAGCAGTACTTC.

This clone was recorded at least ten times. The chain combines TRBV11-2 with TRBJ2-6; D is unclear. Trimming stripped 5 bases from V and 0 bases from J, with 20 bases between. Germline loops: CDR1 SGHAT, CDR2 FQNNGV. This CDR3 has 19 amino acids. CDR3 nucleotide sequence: TGTGCCAGCAGCCGTTTAAGTGGCAGGCCCAGCTCTGGGGCCAACGTCCTGACTTTC. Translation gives CASSRLSGRPSSGANVLTF.

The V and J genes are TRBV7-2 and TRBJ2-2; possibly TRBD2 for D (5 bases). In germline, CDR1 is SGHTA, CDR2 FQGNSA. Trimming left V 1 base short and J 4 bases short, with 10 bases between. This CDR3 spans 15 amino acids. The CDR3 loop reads CASSLGSSTTGELFF. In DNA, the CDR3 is TGTGCCAGCAGCTTAGGTTCTAGCACCACCGGGGAGCTGTTTTTT. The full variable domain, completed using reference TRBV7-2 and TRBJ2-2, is GAGVSQSPSNKVTEKGKDVELRCDPISGHTALYWYRQSLGQGLEFLIYFQGNSAPDKSGLPSDRFSAERTGGSVSTLTIQRTQQEDSAVYLCASSLGSSTTGELFFGEGSRLTVL.

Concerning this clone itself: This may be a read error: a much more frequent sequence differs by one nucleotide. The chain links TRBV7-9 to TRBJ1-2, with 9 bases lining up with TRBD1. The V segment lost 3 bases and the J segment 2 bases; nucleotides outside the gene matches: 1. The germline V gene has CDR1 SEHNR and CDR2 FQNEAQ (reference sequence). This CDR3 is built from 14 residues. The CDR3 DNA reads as TGTGCCAGCAGCTTGGACAGGGGCAACTATGGCTACACCTTC. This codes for CASSLDRGNYGYTF.